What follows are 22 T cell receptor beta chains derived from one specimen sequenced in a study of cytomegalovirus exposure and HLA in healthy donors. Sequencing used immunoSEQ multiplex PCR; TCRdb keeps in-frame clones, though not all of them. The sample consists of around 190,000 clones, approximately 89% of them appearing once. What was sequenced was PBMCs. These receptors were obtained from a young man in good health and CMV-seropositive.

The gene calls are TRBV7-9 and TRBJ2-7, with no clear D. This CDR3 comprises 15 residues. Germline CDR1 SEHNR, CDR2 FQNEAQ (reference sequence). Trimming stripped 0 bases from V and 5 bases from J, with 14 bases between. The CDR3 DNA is TGTGCCAGCAGCTTAGCGCTCCCCATTGGAGACGAGCAGTACTTC. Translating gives CASSLALPIGDEQYF.

CDR3 in amino acids: CASSPRLGSGGFTGELFF. The CDR3 bases are TGTGCCAGCAGCCCCCGGTTAGGGTCGGGGGGCTTCACCGGGGAGCTGTTTTTT. V and J are TRBV9 and TRBJ2-2, with D perhaps TRBD2 (7 bases). Trimming shortened V by 4 bases and J by 4 bases, and 23 bases separated the two germline ends. The V gene's germline CDR1 is SGDLS and CDR2 YYNGEE. CDR3 length: 18 amino acids.

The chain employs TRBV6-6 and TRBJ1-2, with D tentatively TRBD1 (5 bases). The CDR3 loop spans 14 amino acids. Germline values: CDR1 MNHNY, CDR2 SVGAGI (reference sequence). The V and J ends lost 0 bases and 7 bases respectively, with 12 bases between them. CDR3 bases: TGTGCCAGCAGTTACTCGGGCAGGGATCGTGGCTACACCTTC. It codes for CASSYSGRDRGYTF.

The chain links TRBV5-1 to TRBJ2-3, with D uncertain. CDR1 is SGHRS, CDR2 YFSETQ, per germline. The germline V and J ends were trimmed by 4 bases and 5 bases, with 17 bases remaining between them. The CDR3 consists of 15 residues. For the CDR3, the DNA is TGCGCCAGCAGCACCCGGACGGAGCGAGTAGATACGCAGTATTTT. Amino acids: CASSTRTERVDTQYF. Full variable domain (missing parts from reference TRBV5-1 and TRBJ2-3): KAGVTQTPRYLIKTRGQQVTLSCSPISGHRSVSWYQQTPGQGLQFLFEYFSETQRNKGNFPGRFSGRQFSNSRSEMNVSTLELGDSALYLCASSTRTERVDTQYFGPGTRLTVL.

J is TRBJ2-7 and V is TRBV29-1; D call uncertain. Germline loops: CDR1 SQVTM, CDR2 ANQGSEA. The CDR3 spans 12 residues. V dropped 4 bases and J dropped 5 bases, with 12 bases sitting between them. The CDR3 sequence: CSVGAQRDEQYF. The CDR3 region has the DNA TGCAGCGTTGGGGCCCAAAGGGACGAGCAGTACTTC.

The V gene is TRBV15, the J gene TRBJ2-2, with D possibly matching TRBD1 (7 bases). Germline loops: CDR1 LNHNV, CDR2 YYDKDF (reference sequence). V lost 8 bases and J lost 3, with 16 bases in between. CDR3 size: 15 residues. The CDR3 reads CATVRGASDTGELFF. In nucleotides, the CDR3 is TGTGCCACCGTCAGGGGGGCCTCGGACACCGGGGAGCTGTTTTTT.

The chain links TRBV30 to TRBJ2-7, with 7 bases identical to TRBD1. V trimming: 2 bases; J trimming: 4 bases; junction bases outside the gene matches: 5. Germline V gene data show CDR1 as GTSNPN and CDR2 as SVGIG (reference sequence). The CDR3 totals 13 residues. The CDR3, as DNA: TGTGCCTGGAGTCGGGACAGTCGTTACGAGCAGTACTTC. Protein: CAWSRDSRYEQYF.

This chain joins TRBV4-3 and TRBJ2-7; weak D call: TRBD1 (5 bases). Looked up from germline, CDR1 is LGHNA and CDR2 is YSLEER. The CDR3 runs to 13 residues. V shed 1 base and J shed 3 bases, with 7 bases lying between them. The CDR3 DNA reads TGCGCCAGCAGCCAAGGACAGCTCTACGAGCAGTACTTC. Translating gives CASSQGQLYEQYF.

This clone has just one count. The CDR3 here is CASSRERGVSEQYF. CDR3 nucleotide sequence: TGTGCCAGCAGCCGCGAAAGGGGCGTAAGCGAGCAGTACTTC. The chain couples TRBV7-2 to TRBJ2-7, with D perhaps TRBD1 (5 bases). The CDR3 extends over 14 amino acids. V was shortened by 5 bases and J by 6 bases, with 17 bases between the two germline ends. From germline, CDR1 is SGHTA and CDR2 FQGNSA.

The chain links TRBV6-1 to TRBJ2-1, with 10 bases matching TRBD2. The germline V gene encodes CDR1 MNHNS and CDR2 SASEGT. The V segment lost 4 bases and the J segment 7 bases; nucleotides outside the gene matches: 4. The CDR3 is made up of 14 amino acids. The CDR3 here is CASSALAGVNEQFF. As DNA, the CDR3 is TGTGCCAGCAGTGCGCTAGCGGGAGTAAATGAGCAGTTCTTC.

CDR3 sequence (DNA): TGCGCCAGCAGCCAAGATGTAGGTCCCAATGAGCAGTTCTTC. Translated: CASSQDVGPNEQFF. The rearrangement links TRBV4-1 to TRBJ2-1; D remains ambiguous. Germline V CDR1 and CDR2: MGHRA, YSYEKL. The CDR3 is made up of 14 amino acids. The germline V and J ends were trimmed by 0 bases and 6 bases, with 9 bases remaining between them.

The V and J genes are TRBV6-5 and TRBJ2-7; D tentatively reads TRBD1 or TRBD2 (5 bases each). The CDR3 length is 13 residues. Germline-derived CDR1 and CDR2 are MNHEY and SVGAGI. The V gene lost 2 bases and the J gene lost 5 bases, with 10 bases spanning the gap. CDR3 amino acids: CASSYVLGDEQYF. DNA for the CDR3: TGTGCCAGCAGTTACGTCTTGGGGGACGAGCAGTACTTC.

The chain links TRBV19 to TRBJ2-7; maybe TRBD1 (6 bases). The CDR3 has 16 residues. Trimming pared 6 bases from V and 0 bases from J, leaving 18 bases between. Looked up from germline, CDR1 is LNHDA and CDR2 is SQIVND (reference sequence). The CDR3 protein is CASRRDTGPSSYEQYF. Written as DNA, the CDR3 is TGTGCCAGTAGGCGTGATACAGGGCCGAGCTCCTACGAGCAGTACTTC.

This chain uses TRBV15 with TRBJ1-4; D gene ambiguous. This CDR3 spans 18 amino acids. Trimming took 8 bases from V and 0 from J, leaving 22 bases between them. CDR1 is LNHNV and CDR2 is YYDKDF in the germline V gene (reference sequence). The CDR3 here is CATLGFRDEGSTNEKLFF. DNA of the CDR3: TGTGCCACCCTCGGGTTTCGGGATGAGGGATCAACTAATGAAAAACTGTTTTTT.

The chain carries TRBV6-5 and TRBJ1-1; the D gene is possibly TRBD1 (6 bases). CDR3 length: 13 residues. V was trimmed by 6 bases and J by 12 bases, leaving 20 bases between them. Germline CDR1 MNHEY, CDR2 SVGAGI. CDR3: CASRPTSDRRTFF. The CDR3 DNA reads TGTGCCAGCAGACCCACCTCTGACAGGCGGACTTTCTTT.

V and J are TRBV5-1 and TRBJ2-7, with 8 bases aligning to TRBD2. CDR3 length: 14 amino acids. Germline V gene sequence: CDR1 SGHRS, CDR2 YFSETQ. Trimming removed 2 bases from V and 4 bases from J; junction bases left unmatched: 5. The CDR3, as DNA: TGCGCCAGCAGCTTTGGCGGCGGGAGGTACGAGCAGTACTTC. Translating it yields CASSFGGGRYEQYF. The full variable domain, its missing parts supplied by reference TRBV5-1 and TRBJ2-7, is KAGVTQTPRYLIKTRGQQVTLSCSPISGHRSVSWYQQTPGQGLQFLFEYFSETQRNKGNFPGRFSGRQFSNSRSEMNVSTLELGDSALYLCASSFGGGRYEQYFGPGTRLTVT.

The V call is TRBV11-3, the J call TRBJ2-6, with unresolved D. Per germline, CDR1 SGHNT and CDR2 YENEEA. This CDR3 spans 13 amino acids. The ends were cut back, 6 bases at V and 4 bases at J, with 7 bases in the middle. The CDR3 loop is CASRREGANVLTF. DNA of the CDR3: TGTGCCAGCAGAAGGGAAGGGGCCAACGTCCTGACTTTC.

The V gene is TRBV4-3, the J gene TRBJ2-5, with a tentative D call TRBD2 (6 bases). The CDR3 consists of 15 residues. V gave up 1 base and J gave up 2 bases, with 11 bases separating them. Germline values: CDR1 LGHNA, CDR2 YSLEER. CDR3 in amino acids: CASSQGGAGQETQYF. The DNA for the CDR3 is TGCGCCAGCAGCCAAGGGGGCGCGGGGCAAGAGACCCAGTACTTC.

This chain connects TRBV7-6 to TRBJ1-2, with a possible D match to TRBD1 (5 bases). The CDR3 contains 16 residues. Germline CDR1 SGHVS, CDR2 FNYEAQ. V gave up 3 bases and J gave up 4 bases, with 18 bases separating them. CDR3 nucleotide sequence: TGTGCCAGCAGCTTCGGTCGAGGGGAACAGGCCTATGGCTACACCTTC. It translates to CASSFGRGEQAYGYTF.

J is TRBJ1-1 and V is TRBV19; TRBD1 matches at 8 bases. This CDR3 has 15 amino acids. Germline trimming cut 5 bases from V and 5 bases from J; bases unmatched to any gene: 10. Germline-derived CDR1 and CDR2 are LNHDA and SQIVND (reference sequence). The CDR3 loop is CASSPQGAMGTEAFF. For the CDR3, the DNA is TGTGCCAGTAGTCCCCAGGGGGCGATGGGGACTGAAGCTTTCTTT.

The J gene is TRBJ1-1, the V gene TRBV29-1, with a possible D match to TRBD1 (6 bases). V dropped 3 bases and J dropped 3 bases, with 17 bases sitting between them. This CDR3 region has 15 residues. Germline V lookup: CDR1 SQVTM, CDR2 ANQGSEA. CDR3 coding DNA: TGCAGCGTTGAGGGAGAACAGGGAGGATACACTGAAGCTTTCTTT. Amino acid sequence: CSVEGEQGGYTEAFF.

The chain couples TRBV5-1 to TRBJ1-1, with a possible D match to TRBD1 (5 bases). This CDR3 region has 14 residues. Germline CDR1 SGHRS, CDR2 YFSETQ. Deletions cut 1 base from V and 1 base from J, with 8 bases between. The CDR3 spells CASSLQGPNTEAFF. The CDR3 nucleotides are TGCGCCAGCAGCTTGCAGGGTCCGAACACTGAAGCTTTCTTT.